This section outlines one T cell receptor beta chain sequence together with its context. The antigen is unknown. These data originate in a study of T-cell reconstitution after alpha-beta-depleted transplantation in children. Whole-study findings and limits: Several hundred expanded graft clones reportedly were the source of alpha-beta T cells about two months after transplant. T cells produced anew were the main source of T-cell counts and diversity one year after transplant. Surviving recipient T cells and thymic progenitors produced the high day-60 TCRbeta diversity seen in some patients.

Molecular barcoding with unique molecular identifiers was used for the TCRbeta library. TCRdb processed the PCR reads anew with MiXCR; each CDR3 protein has one entry. The sample gives about a million distinct CDR3 sequences, roughly 29% of which show up once; under 30% is in the top ten. The receptor was derived from a boy younger than two who had a stem cell transplant for SCID, so the T cells may come from the graft donor. The sample was PBMCs, mostly from graft donor cells, taken 360 days after TCRalphabeta/CD19-depleted stem cell transplant.

As DNA, the CDR3 is TGCGCCAGCAGCCCTTATTCCGGGACAGGGACCTACAATGAGCAGTTCTTC. Protein product: CASSPYSGTGTYNEQFF. The gene calls are TRBV5-1 and TRBJ2-1; 9 positions match TRBD1. Germline CDR1 is SGHRS and CDR2 is YFSETQ. V lost 4 bases, J lost 2 bases, and 10 bases stayed unmatched. CDR3 length: 17 residues.